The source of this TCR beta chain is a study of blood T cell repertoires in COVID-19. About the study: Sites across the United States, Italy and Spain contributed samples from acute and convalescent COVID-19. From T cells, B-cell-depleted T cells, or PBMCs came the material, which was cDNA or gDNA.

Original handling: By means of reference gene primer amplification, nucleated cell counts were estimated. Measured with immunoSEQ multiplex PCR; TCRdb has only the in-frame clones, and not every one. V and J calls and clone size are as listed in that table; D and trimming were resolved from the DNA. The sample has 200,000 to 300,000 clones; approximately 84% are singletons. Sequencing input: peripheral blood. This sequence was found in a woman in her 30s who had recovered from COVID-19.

CDR3 sequence reads: CASSSNPLAGVYNEQFF. In DNA, the CDR3 is TGTGCCAGCAGCTCCAACCCCCTAGCGGGGGTTTACAATGAGCAGTTCTTC. The chain employs TRBV27 and TRBJ2-1; 10 bases match TRBD2. Looked up from germline, CDR1 is MNHEY and CDR2 is SMNVEV (reference sequence). The CDR3 runs 17 residues. The V gene end was trimmed by 6 bases and the J gene end by 4 bases; junction bases not matched to a gene: 12.